A single sample is the source of the 5 T cell receptor beta chains below, sequenced in a study of T cell repertoires in cytomegalovirus infection (dated by TCRdb to the late 2010s). For sequencing, an Illumina HiSeq 1500 was employed. TCRdb trimmed public reads at Q25 via fastp, called clones via MiXCR and kept in-frame beta chains. One record per CDR3 amino acid sequence lists the most common genes and DNA. For this sample there are 150,000 to 200,000 distinct CDR3 sequences; 13% to 15% appear just once. The ten largest make up roughly 27% of the sample. The sequencing input was PBMCs. All receptors come from a human donor in good health (CMV status not recorded). Some clones in this sample may be carry-over from other donors' samples.

The sample holds many counts of this clonotype. The chain is built from TRBV2 and TRBJ1-1; TRBD1 is a possible D gene (5 bases). This CDR3 region has 14 residues. V gave up 1 base and J gave up 5 bases, with 11 bases separating them. CDR1 is SNHLY and CDR2 is FYNNEI in the germline V gene. The CDR3 nucleotides read TGTGCCAGCAGTGAAGTCAGGTCAGGGACTGAAGCTTTCTTT. Translating it yields CASSEVRSGTEAFF.

Many counts were recorded for this clonotype. The chain combines TRBV12-3 or TRBV12-4 with TRBJ2-5; D possibly corresponds to TRBD1 (6 bases). V dropped 6 bases and J dropped 2 bases, with 13 bases sitting between them. The CDR3 consists of 14 residues. The chain's CDR3 is CASSTQGIQETQYF. The DNA of the CDR3 is TGTGCCAGCAGCACCCAGGGGATTCAAGAGACCCAGTACTTC.

The chain uses TRBV6-2 or TRBV6-3 and TRBJ2-4, with 9 positions matching TRBD2. The CDR3 has 17 residues. The junction had 14 bases not matched to a gene; V was cut back by 8 bases and J by 3 bases. In germline, CDR1 is MNHEY, CDR2 SVGEGT. This chain's CDR3 is CASSIGGIAGDKNIQYF. The CDR3 nucleotides are TGTGCCAGCTCTATTGGGGGAATAGCGGGGGACAAAAACATTCAGTACTTC.

The CDR3 region is CASSQSGRARLAKNIQYF. CDR3 sequence (DNA): TGTGCCAGCAGTCAAAGCGGGAGGGCCCGTTTAGCCAAAAACATTCAGTACTTC. The chain recombines TRBV28 with TRBJ2-4; 10 bases are a match to TRBD2. Losses at the gene ends were 5 bases for V and 0 bases for J; bases not matched to a gene: 10. This CDR3 comprises 18 residues. CDR1 MDHEN and CDR2 SYDVKM come from the germline V gene.

The rearrangement joins TRBV19 to TRBJ2-3; 8 bases fit TRBD1. J lost 3 bases, V lost 1 base, and 15 bases had no gene match. This CDR3 has 19 residues. CDR1 is LNHDA, CDR2 SQIVND, per germline (reference sequence). CDR3 protein: CASSIVFSDGGQETDTQYF. CDR3 nucleotide sequence: TGTGCCAGTAGTATAGTCTTTTCGGATGGGGGACAGGAGACAGATACGCAGTATTTT.